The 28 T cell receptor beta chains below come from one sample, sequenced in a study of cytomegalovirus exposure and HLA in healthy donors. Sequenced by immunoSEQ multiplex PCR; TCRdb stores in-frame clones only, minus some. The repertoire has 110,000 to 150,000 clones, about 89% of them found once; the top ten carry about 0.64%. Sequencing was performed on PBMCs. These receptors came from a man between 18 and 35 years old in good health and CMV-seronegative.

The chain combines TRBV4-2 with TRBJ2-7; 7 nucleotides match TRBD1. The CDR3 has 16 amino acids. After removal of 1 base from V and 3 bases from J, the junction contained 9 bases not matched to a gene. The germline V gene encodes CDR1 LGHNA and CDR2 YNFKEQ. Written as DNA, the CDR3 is TGTGCCAGCAGCCAAGTAAGCGGACAGGACCTCTACGAGCAGTACTTC. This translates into CASSQVSGQDLYEQYF.

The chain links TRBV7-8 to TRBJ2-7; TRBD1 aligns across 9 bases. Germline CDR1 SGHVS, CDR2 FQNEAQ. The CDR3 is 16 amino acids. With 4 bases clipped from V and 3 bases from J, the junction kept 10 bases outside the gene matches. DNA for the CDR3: TGTGCCAGCAGCTCCCAGGAGGGACAGGGTGTCTACGAGCAGTACTTC. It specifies CASSSQEGQGVYEQYF.

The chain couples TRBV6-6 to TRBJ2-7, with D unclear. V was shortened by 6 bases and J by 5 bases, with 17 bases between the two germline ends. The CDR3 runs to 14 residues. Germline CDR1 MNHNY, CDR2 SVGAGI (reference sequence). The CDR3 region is CASSHREVIDEQYV. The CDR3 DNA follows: TGTGCCAGCAGCCACCGCGAGGTGATCGACGAGCAGTACGTC.

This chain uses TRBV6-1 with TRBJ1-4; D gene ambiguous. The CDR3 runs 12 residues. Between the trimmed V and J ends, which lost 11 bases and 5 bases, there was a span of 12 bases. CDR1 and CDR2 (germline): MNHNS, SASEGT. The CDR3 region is CACMRENEKLFF. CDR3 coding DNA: TGTGCCTGTATGAGGGAAAATGAAAAACTGTTTTTT.

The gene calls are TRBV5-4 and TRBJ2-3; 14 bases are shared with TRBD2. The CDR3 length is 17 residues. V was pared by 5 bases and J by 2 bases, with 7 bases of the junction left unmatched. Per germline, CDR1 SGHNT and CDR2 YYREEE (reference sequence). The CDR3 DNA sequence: TGTGCCAGCAGGTTACCGGGACTAGCGGGAGACACAGATACGCAGTATTTT. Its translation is CASRLPGLAGDTDTQYF. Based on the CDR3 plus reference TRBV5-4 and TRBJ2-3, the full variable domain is ETGVTQSPTHLIKTRGQQVTLRCSSQSGHNTVSWYQQALGQGPQFIFQYYREEENGRGNFPPRFSGLQFPNYSSELNVNALELDDSALYLCASRLPGLAGDTDTQYFGPGTRLTVL.

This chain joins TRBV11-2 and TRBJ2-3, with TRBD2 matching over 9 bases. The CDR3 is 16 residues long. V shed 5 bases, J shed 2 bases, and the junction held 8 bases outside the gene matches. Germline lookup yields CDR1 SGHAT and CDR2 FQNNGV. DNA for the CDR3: TGTGCCAGCAGCGACGCCTTAGCGGGGGCCACAGATACGCAGTATTTT. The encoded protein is CASSDALAGATDTQYF.

The CDR3 DNA follows: TGTGCCACCAGCGGCCTTGGAGGGACCCCGGTAGCTTTCTTT. The encoded protein is CATSGLGGTPVAFF. V and J are TRBV15 and TRBJ1-1, with D possibly TRBD1 on 5 matching bases. V was cut by 5 bases and J by 10 bases, with 20 bases left in between. CDR3 size: 14 residues. Looked up from germline, CDR1 is LNHNV and CDR2 is YYDKDF (reference sequence).

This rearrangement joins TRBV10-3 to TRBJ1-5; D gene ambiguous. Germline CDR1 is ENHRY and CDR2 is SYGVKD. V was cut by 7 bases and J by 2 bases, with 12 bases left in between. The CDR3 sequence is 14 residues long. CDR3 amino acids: CAITWSEGNQPQHF. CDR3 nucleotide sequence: TGTGCCATCACATGGTCAGAGGGCAATCAGCCCCAGCATTTT.

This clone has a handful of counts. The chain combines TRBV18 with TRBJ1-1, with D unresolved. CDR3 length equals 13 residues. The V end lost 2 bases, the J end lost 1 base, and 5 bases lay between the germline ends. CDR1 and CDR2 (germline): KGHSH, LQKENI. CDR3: CASSPGPNTEAFF. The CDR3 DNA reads TGTGCCAGCTCACCAGGGCCGAACACTGAAGCTTTCTTT.

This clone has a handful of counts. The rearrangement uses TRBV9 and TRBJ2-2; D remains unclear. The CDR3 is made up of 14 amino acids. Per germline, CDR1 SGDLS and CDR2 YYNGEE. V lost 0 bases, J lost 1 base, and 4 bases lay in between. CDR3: CASSVARNTGELFF. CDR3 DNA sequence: TGTGCCAGCAGCGTAGCCAGGAACACCGGGGAGCTGTTTTTT.

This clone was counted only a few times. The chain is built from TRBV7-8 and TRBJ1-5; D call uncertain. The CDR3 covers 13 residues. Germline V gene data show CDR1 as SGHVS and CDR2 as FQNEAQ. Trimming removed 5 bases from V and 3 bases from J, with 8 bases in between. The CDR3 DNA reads TGTGCCAGCAGCAATGAACTCAATCAGCCCCAGCATTTT. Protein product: CASSNELNQPQHF.

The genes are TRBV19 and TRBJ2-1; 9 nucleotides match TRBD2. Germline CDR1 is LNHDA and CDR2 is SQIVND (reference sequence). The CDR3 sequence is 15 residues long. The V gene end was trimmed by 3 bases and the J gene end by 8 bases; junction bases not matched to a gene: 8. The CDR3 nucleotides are TGTGCCAGTAGTATTACGCCTAGCGGGACCTATGAGCAGTTCTTC. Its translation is CASSITPSGTYEQFF.

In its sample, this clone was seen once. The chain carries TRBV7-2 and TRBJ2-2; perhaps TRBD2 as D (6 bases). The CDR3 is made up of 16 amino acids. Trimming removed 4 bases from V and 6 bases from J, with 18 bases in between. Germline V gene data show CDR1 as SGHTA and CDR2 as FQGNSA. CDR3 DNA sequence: TGTGCCAGCAGCTCTGAGGTTGCGGGAAGGGCCGGGGAGCTGTTTTTT. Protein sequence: CASSSEVAGRAGELFF.

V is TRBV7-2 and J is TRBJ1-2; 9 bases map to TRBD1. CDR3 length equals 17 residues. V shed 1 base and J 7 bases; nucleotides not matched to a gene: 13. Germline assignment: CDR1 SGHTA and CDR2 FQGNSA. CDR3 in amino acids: CASSLDGTGRSRGGYTF. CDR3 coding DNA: TGTGCCAGCAGCTTAGACGGGACAGGGAGATCTCGGGGTGGCTACACCTTC.

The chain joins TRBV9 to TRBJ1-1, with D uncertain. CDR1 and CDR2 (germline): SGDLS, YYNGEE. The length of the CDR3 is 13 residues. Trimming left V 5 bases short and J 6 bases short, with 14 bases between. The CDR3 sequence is CASSQGTRSEAFF. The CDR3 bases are TGTGCCAGCAGTCAAGGTACGAGGTCTGAAGCTTTCTTT.

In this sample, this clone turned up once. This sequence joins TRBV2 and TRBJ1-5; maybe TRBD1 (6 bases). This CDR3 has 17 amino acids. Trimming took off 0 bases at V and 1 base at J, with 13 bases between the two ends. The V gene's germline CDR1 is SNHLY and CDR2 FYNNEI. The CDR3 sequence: CASSEALWGGSNQPQHF. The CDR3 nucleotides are TGTGCCAGCAGTGAAGCGCTCTGGGGGGGCAGCAATCAGCCCCAGCATTTT.

CDR3 loop: CASSARDRENTEAFF. The CDR3 DNA is TGTGCCAGTAGTGCCCGGGACAGGGAAAACACTGAAGCTTTCTTT. This chain connects TRBV19 to TRBJ1-1; TRBD1 agrees at 9 bases. This CDR3 is built from 15 residues. J gave up 2 bases and V 5 bases, and 6 bases lay outside the gene matches. Germline V gene sequence: CDR1 LNHDA, CDR2 SQIVND (reference sequence).

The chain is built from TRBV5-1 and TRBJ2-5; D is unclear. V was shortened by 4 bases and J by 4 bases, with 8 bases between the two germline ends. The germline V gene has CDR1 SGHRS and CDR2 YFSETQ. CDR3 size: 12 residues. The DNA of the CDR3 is TGCGCCAGCAGCCCGACTGGAGAGACCCAGTACTTC. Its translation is CASSPTGETQYF. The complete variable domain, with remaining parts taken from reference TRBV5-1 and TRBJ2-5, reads KAGVTQTPRYLIKTRGQQVTLSCSPISGHRSVSWYQQTPGQGLQFLFEYFSETQRNKGNFPGRFSGRQFSNSRSEMNVSTLELGDSALYLCASSPTGETQYFGPGTRLLVL.

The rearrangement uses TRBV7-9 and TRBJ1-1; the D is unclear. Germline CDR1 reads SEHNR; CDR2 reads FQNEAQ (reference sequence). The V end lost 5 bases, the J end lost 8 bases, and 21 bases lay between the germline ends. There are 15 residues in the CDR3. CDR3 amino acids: CASSAPGFTMREAFF. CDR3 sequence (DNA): TGTGCCAGCAGCGCCCCCGGATTTACTATGAGGGAAGCTTTCTTT. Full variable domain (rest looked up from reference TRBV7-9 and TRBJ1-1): DTGVSQNPRHKITKRGQNVTFRCDPISEHNRLYWYRQTLGQGPEFLTYFQNEAQLEKSRLLSDRFSAERPKGSFSTLEIQRTEQGDSAMYLCASSAPGFTMREAFFGQGTRLTVV.

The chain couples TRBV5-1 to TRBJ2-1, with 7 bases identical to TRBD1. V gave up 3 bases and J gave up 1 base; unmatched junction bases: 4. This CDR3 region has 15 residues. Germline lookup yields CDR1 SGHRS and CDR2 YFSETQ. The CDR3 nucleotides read TGCGCCAGCAGCTCCGGGACAGTATCCTACAATGAGCAGTTCTTC. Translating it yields CASSSGTVSYNEQFF.

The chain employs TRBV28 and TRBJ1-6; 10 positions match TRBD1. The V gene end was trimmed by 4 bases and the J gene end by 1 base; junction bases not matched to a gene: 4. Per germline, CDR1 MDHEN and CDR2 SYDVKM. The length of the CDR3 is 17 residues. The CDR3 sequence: CASSSRQGASYNSPLHF. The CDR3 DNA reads TGTGCCAGCAGTTCTCGACAGGGGGCGTCCTATAATTCACCCCTCCACTTT.

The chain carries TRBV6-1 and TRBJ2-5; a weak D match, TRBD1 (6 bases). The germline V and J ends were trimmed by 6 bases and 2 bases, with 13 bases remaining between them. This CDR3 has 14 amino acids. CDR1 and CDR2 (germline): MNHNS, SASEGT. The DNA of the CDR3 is TGTGCCAGCAGGGGACATCTTGGACAAGAGACCCAGTACTTC. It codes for CASRGHLGQETQYF.

CDR3 DNA sequence: TGTGCCAGTAGTAAACCTAGCGGGGTAGGAGAGACCCAGTACTTC. Translation gives CASSKPSGVGETQYF. The J gene is TRBJ2-5, the V gene TRBV19, with TRBD2 matching over 9 bases. The trim removed 4 bases at V and 4 bases at J, leaving 7 bases unmatched. The CDR3 is 15 amino acids. Germline-derived CDR1 and CDR2 are LNHDA and SQIVND (reference sequence).

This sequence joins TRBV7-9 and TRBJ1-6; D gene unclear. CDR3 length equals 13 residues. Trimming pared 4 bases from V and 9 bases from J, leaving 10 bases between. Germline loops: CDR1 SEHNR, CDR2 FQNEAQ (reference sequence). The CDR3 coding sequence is TGTGCCAGCAGCTCTGAGGCGGGTTCACCCCTCCACTTT. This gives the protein CASSSEAGSPLHF.

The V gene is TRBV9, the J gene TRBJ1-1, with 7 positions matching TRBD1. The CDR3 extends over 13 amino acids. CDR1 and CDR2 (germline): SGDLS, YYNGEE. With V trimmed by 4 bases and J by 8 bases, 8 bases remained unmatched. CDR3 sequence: CASSLRQGSEAFF. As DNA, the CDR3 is TGTGCCAGCAGCTTAAGACAGGGATCGGAAGCTTTCTTT.

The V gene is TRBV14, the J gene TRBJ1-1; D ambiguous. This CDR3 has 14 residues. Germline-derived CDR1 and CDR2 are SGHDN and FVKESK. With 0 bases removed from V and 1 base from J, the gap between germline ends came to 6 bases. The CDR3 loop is CASSQDPSNTEAFF. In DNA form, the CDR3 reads TGTGCCAGCAGCCAAGACCCATCGAACACTGAAGCTTTCTTT. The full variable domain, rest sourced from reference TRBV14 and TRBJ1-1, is EAGVTQFPSHSVIEKGQTVTLRCDPISGHDNLYWYRRVMGKEIKFLLHFVKESKQDESGMPNNRFLAERTGGTYSTLKVQPAELEDSGVYFCASSQDPSNTEAFFGQGTRLTVV.

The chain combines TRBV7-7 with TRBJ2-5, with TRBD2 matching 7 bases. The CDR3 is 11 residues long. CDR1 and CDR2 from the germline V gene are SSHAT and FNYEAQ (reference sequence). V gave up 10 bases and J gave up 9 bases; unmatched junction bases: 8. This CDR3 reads CATKVRESQYF. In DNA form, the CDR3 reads TGTGCCACTAAGGTGCGGGAGTCCCAGTACTTC.

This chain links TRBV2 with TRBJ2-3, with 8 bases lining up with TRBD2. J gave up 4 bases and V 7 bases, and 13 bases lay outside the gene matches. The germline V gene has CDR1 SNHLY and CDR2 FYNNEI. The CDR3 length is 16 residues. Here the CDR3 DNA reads TGTGCCAGCAAGTTTCTCCGGGGGGGCCCCGCAGATACGCAGTATTTT. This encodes CASKFLRGGPADTQYF.